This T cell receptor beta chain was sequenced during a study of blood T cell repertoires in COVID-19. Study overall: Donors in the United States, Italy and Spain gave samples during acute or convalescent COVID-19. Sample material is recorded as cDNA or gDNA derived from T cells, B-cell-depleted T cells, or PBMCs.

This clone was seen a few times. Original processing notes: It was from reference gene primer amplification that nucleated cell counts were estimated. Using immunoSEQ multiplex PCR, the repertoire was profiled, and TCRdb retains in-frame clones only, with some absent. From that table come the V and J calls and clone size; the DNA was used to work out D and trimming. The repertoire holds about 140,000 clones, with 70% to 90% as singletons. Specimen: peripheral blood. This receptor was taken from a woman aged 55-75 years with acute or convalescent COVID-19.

CDR3 bases: TGTGCCTGGAGTTCCGCCGAGGACACTGAAGCTTTCTTT. This gives the protein CAWSSAEDTEAFF. This chain joins TRBV30 and TRBJ1-1; no firm D call. The V gene's germline CDR1 is GTSNPN and CDR2 SVGIG (reference sequence). The CDR3 runs to 13 residues. The V gene lost 2 bases and the J gene lost 3 bases, with 10 bases spanning the gap.